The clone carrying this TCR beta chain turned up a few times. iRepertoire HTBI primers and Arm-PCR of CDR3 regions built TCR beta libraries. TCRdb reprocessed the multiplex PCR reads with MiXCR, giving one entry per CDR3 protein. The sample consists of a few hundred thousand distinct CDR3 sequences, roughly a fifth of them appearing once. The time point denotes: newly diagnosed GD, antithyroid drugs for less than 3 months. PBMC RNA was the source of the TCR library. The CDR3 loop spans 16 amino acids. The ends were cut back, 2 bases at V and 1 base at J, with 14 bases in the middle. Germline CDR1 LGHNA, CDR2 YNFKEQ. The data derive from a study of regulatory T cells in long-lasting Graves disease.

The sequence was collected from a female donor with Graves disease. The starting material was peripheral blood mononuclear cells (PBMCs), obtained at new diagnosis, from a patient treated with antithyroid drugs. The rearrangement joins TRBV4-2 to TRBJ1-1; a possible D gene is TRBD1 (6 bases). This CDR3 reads CASSQPLRGGNTEAFF. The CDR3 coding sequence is TGTGCCAGCAGCCAACCCCTGAGGGGGGGGAACACTGAAGCTTTCTTT.